The rows below give T cell receptor beta chains drawn from one sample of a study of T cells in Graves' hyperthyroidism and ophthalmopathy. TCRdb processed the multiplex PCR reads anew with MiXCR; each CDR3 protein has one entry. Found here are 600,000 or so distinct CDR3 sequences, more than 13% of them singletons; the top ten hold roughly 7%. Sequencing was done on a sample of blood. These receptors were taken from a woman aged 18-29 years with Graves' ophthalmopathy. Each CDR3 is given with its conserved first and last residue. The order of the fields is V gene, clone size, D gene, J gene, CDR3 DNA, CDR3 protein. A D gene is named only where the DNA matches it firmly. A clone size is listed for some rows: how often the clone was seen (once, few, many), or a class if it is expanded.

TRBV6-1	many	TRBD1	TRBJ2-1	TGTGCCAGCACCGACCTTCGGACAGGGGGGAATGAGCAGTTCTTC	CASTDLRTGGNEQFF
TRBV28	many	.	TRBJ2-5	TGTGCCAGCTCCGAGACAGGTCCATTTCCGACCCAGTACTTC	CASSETGPFPTQYF
TRBV6-2/TRBV6-3	.	.	TRBJ1-1	TGTGCCAGCAGGACAACATTGAACACTGAAGCTTTCTTT	CASRTTLNTEAFF
TRBV7-9	.	.	TRBJ2-3	TGTGCCAGCCGGGGCCAAACCAGGGGGGCGCAGTATTTT	CASRGQTRGAQYF
TRBV11-3	many	.	TRBJ2-1	TGTGCCAGCAGCTTAGATTATGTAGGGCTATTTGGGGACAATGAGCAGTTCTTC	CASSLDYVGLFGDNEQFF
TRBV6-2/TRBV6-3	many	.	TRBJ2-1	TGTGCCAGCAGTTACGTCCTAAACCACAATGAGCAGTTCTTC	CASSYVLNHNEQFF
TRBV30	many	.	TRBJ2-3	TGTGCCTGGAGTGTACAGTATGGTACGCAGTATTTT	CAWSVQYGTQYF
TRBV20-1	.	.	TRBJ2-7	TGCAGTGCTCGTAGACTAGTGGGCGAGCAGTACTTC	CSARRLVGEQYF
TRBV4-3	many	.	TRBJ1-1	TGCGCCAGCAGCCAAGAACCAGGGGCGTGGACTGAAGCTTTCTTT	CASSQEPGAWTEAFF
TRBV7-9	few	TRBD1	TRBJ1-4	TGTGCCAGCAGCTTAACCGGGACAGGGAGTGATGAAAAACTGTTTTTT	CASSLTGTGSDEKLFF
TRBV28	many	.	TRBJ2-7	TGTGCCAGCAGTTCCACAGAGAACTCCTACGAGCAGTACTTC	CASSSTENSYEQYF
TRBV28	.	.	TRBJ2-1	TGTGCCAGCAGTTTAGGCAGTAGCTCCTGCAATGAGCAGTTCTTC	CASSLGSSSCNEQFF
TRBV9	.	TRBD1	TRBJ2-1	TGTGCCAGCAGCGTAGCTATACCCAAGACAGGGTCGGGGAACAATGAGCAGTTCTTC	CASSVAIPKTGSGNNEQFF
TRBV11-2	many	.	TRBJ2-7	TGTGCCAGCAGCCCGATCCGTTCAGGGTACGAGCAGTACTTC	CASSPIRSGYEQYF
TRBV3-1	many	.	TRBJ2-7	TGTGCCAGCAGCCAAGACTCGCCGAGTGTGCAGTACTTC	CASSQDSPSVQYF
TRBV9	few	.	TRBJ2-7	TGTGCCAGCAGCGCTGGCGAGACACAACTTTACGAGCAGTACTTC	CASSAGETQLYEQYF